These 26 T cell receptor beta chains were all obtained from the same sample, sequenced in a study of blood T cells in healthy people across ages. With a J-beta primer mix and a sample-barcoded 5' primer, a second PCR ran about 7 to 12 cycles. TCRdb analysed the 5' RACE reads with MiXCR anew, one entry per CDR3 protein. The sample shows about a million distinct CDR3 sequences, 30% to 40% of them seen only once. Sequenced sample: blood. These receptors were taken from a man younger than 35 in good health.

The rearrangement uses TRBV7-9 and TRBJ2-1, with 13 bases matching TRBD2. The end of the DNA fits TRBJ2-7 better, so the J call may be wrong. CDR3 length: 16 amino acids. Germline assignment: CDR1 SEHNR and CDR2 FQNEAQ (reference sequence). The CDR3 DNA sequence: TGTGCCAGCAGCCAGGGACTAGCGGGGTCCTACAATGAGCAGTACTTC. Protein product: CASSQGLAGSYNEQYF.

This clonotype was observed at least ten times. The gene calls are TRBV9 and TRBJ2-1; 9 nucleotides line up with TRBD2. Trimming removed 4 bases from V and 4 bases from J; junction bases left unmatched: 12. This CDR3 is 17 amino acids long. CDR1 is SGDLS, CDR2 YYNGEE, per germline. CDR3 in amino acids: CASSPRLAVGPYNEQFF. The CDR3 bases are TGTGCCAGCAGCCCAAGACTAGCGGTTGGGCCGTACAATGAGCAGTTCTTC.

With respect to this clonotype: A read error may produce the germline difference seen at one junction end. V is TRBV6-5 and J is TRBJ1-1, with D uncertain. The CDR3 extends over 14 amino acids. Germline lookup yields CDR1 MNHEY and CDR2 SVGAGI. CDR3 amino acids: CACSYLLTGTEAFF. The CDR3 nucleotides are TGTGCCTGCAGTTACCTCCTAACGGGCACTGAAGCTTTCTTT.

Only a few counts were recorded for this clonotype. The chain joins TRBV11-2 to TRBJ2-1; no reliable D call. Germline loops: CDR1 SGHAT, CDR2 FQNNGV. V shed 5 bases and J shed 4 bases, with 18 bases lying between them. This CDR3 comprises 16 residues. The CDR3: CASSLGALLPYNEQFF. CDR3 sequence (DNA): TGTGCCAGCAGCCTTGGCGCATTACTCCCATACAATGAGCAGTTCTTC.

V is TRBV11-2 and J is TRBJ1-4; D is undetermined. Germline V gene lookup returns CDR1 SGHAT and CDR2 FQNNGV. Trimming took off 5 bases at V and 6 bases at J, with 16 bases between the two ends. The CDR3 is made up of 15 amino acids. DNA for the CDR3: TGTGCCAGCAGCCCCTGGACGAGCGTCGATGAAAAACTGTTTTTT. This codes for CASSPWTSVDEKLFF.

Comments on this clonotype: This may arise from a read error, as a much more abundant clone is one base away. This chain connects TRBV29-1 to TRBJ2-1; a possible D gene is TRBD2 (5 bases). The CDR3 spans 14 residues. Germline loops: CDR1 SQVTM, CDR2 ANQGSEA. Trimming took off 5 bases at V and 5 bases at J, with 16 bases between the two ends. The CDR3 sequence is CSVHEGTPDNEQFF. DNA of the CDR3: TGCAGCGTTCATGAGGGAACCCCCGACAATGAGCAGTTCTTC.

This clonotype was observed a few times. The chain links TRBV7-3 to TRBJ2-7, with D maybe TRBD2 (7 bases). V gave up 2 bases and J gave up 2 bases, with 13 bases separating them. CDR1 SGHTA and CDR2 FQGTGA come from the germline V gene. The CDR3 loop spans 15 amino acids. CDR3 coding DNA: TGTGCCAGCAGCTTAGGCGGGGGCGCAACCTACGAGCAGTACTTC. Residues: CASSLGGGATYEQYF.

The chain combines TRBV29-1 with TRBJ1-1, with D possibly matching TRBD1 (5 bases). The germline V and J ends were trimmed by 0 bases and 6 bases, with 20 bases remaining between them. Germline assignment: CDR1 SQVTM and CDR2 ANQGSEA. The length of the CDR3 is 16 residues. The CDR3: CSVEDRVKGESSEAFF. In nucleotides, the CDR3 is TGCAGCGTTGAAGATCGGGTTAAAGGGGAGTCTTCTGAAGCTTTCTTT.

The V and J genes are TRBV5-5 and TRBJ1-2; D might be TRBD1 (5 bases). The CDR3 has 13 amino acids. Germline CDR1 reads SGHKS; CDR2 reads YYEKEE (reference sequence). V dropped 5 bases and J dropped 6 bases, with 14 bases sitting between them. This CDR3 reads CASSFPGRHGYTF. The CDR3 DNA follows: TGTGCCAGCAGTTTTCCGGGACGGCATGGCTACACCTTC.

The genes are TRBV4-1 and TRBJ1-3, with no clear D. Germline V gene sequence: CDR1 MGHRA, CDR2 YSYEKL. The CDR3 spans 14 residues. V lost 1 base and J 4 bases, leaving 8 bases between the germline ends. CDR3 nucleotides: TGCGCCAGCAGCCAAGCCCAGTTAGGAAACACCATATATTTT. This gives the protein CASSQAQLGNTIYF.

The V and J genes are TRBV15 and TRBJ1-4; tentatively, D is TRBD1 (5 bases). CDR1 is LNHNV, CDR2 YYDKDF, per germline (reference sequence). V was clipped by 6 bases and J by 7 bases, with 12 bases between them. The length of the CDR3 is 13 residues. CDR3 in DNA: TGTGCCACCAGGGGGCCAGGGAGTGAAAAACTGTTTTTT. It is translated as CATRGPGSEKLFF.

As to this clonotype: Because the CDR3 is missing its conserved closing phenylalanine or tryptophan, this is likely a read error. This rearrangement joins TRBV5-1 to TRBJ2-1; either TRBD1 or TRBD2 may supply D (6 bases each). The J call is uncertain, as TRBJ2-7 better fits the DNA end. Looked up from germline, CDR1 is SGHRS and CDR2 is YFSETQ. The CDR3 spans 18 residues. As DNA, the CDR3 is TGCGCCAACAGCTTGGATAGGAGTCGGGGGCCATCCTACAATGAGCAGTACATC. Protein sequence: CANSLDRSRGPSYNEQYI.

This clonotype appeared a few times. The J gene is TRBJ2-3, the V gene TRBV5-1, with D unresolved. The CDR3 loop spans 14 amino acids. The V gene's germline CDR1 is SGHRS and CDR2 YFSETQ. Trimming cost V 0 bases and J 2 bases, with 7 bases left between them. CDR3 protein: CASSLGSATDTQYF. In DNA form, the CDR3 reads TGCGCCAGCAGCTTGGGCTCAGCCACAGATACGCAGTATTTT.

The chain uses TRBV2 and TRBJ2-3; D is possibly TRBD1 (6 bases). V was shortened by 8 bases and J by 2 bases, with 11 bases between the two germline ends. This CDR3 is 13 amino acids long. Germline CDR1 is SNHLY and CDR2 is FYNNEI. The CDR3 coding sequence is TGTGCCAGCCTTTCAGGGGCCACAGATACGCAGTATTTT. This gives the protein CASLSGATDTQYF.

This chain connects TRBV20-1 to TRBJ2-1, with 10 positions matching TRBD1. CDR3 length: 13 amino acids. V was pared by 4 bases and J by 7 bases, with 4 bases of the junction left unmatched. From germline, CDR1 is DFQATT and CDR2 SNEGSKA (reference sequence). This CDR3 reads CSATRTGGNEQFF. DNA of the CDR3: TGCAGTGCTACCCGGACAGGGGGGAATGAGCAGTTCTTC.

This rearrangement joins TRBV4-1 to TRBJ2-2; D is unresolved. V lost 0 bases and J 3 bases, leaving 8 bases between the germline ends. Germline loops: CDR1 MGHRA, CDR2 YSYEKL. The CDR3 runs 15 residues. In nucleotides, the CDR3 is TGCGCCAGCAGCCAAGATCGGAGCGACACCGGGGAGCTGTTTTTT. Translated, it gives CASSQDRSDTGELFF.

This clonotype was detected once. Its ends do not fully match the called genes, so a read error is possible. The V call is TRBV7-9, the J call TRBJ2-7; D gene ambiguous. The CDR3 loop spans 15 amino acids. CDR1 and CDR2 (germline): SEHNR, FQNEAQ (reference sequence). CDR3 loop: CSSSPVVDSSYEQYF. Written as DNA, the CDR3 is TGTTCCAGCAGTCCGGTGGTAGATTCTTCCTACGAGCAGTACTTC. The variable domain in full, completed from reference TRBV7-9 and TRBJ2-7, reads DTGVSQNPRHKITKRGQNVTFRCDPISEHNRLYWYRQTLGQGPEFLTYFQNEAQLEKSRLLSDRFSAERPKGSFSTLEIQRTEQGDSAMYLCSSSPVVDSSYEQYFGPGTRLTVT.

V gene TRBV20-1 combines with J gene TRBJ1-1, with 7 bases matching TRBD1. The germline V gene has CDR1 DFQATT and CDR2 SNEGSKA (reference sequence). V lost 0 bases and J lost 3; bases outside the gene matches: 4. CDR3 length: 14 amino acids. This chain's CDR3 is CSARDPGGYTEAFF. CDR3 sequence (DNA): TGCAGTGCTAGAGATCCAGGGGGGTACACTGAAGCTTTCTTT.

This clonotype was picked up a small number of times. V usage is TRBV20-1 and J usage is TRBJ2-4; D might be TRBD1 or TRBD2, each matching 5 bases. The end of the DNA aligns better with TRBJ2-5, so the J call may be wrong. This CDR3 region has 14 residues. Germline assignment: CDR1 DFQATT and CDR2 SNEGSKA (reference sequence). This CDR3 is CSAFDSGEPETQYF. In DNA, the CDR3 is TGCAGTGCTTTCGACAGCGGAGAGCCAGAGACCCAGTACTTC.

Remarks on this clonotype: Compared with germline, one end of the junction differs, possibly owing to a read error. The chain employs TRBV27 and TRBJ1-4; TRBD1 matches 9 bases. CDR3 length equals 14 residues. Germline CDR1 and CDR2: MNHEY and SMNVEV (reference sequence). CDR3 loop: CASRVDRGNEKRFF. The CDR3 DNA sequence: TGTGCCAGCAGGGTCGACAGGGGGAATGAAAAACGGTTTTTT.

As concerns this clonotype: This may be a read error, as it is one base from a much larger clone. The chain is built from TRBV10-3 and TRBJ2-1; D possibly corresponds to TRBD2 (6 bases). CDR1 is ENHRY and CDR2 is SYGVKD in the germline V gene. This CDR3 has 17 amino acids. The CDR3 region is CAISGPGLTTSYNGQFF. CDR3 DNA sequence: TGTGCCATCAGTGGCCCGGGACTGACGACCTCCTACAATGGGCAGTTCTTC.

The CDR3 nucleotides read TGTGCTAGTACCATCCCCACAGATACGCAGTATTTT. Translation: CASTIPTDTQYF. V is TRBV12-5 and J is TRBJ2-3; D remains ambiguous. The ends were cut back, 8 bases at V and 2 bases at J, with 8 bases in the middle. There are 12 residues in the CDR3. The germline V gene has CDR1 LGHNT and CDR2 FRNRAP.

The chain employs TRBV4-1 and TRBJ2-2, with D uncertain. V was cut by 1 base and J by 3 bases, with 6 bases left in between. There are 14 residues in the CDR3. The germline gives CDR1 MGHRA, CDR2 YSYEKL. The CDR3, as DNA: TGCGCCAGCAGCCAAGCGCAGGACACCGGGGAGCTGTTTTTT. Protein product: CASSQAQDTGELFF.

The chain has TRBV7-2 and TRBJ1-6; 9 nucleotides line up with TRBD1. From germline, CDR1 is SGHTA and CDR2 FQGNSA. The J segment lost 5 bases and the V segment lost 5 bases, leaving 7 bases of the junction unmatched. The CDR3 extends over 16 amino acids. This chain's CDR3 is CASSRGTGSNNSPLHF. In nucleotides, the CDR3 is TGTGCCAGCAGCCGTGGGACAGGGTCCAATAATTCACCCCTCCACTTT. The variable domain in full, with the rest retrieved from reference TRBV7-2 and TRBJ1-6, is GAGVSQSPSNKVTEKGKDVELRCDPISGHTALYWYRQSLGQGLEFLIYFQGNSAPDKSGLPSDRFSAERTGGSVSTLTIQRTQQEDSAVYLCASSRGTGSNNSPLHFGNGTRLTVT.

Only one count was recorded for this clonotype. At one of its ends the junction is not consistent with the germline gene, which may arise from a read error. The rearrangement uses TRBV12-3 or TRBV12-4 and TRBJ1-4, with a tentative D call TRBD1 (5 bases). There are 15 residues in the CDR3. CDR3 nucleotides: TGTGCCAGCAGCACCCAGGGAACGAAGTGGGAAAGACTGTTTTTT. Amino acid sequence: CASSTQGTKWERLFF.

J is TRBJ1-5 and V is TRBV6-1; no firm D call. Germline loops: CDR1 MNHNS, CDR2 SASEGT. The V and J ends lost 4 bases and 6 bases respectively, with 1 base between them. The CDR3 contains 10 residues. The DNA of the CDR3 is TGTGCCAGCAGTGTTCAGCCCCAGCATTTT. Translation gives CASSVQPQHF.